The rows below give T cell receptor beta chains drawn from one sample of a study of chemoradiotherapy in HPV16-positive cancers. TCRdb's copy holds only in-frame clones and misses some; the assay was immunoSEQ multiplex PCR. The repertoire consists of some 3,200 clones, with over 70% occurring once and the leading ten covering roughly 6.4%. The sequencing used tumor tissue, collected from a patient who underwent chemoradiotherapy. These receptors were taken from a human donor with HPV-associated anogenital cancer. Each CDR3 is given with its conserved first and last residue. Fields, in order: J gene, D gene, V gene, clone size, CDR3 length, CDR3 protein, CDR3 DNA. D genes are given only for firm matches. Only some rows state a clone size, as once, few, many or a class for expanded clones.

TRBJ2-6 | NA | TRBV19 | once | 14 | CASSFREGANVLTF | TGTGCCAGTAGTTTCAGAGAAGGGGCCAACGTCCTGACTTTC
TRBJ1-2 | NA | TRBV29-1 | NA | 12 | CSGAGTYNGYTF | TGCAGCGGAGCCGGGACCTACAATGGCTACACCTTC
TRBJ2-5 | NA | TRBV5-1 | NA | 11 | CASGLGETQYF | TGCGCCAGCGGGCTAGGGGAGACCCAGTACTTC
TRBJ1-1 | NA | TRBV11-2 | NA | 13 | CASSADRNTEAFF | TGTGCCAGCAGCGCTGACAGGAACACTGAAGCTTTCTTT
TRBJ2-5 | TRBD1 | TRBV18 | NA | 14 | CASSPRDSQETQYF | TGTGCCAGCTCACCTCGGGACAGCCAAGAGACCCAGTACTTC
TRBJ2-7 | NA | TRBV4-2 | NA | 13 | CASSQDGTYEQYF | TGTGCCAGCAGCCAAGACGGAACCTACGAGCAGTACTTC
TRBJ2-1 | NA | TRBV19 | NA | 15 | CASRLGTLNYNEQFF | TGTGCCAGTAGATTAGGGACTCTGAACTACAATGAGCAGTTCTTC
TRBJ1-2 | TRBD1 | TRBV6-5 | once | 13 | CASSYSPGGGYTF | TGTGCCAGCAGTTACTCGCCAGGGGGAGGCTACACCTTC
TRBJ1-4 | NA | TRBV25-1 | once | 18 | CASSEGRYSQGGYEKLFF | TGTGCCAGCAGTGAAGGCCGCTACTCCCAGGGCGGTTATGAAAAACTGTTTTTT
TRBJ2-1 | NA | TRBV30 | NA | 15 | CAWSYGGDFYNEQFF | TGTGCCTGGAGTTACGGGGGTGATTTTTACAATGAGCAGTTCTTC
TRBJ2-5 | NA | TRBV2 | NA | 13 | CAAVRGPQETQYF | TGTGCCGCCGTCCGGGGCCCACAAGAGACCCAGTACTTC
TRBJ1-6 | TRBD1 | TRBV5-1 | NA | 16 | CASSTLDRGNNSPLHF | TGCGCCAGCAGCACCCTAGACAGGGGCAATAATTCACCCCTCCACTTT
TRBJ2-1 | TRBD1 | TRBV29-1 | NA | 15 | CSVRQGRGSYNEQFF | TGCAGCGTGAGACAGGGAAGAGGCTCCTACAATGAGCAGTTCTTC
TRBJ2-1 | NA | TRBV7-3 | few | 16 | CASSPSMAHGRDEQFF | TGTGCCAGCAGCCCCAGTATGGCCCACGGAAGGGATGAGCAGTTCTTC
TRBJ2-5 | TRBD2 | TRBV2 | once | 15 | CASSGIAGRQETQYF | TGTGCCAGCAGTGGAATAGCGGGTAGGCAAGAGACCCAGTACTTC
TRBJ1-4 | NA | TRBV7-9 | NA | 14 | CASVSGTSHEKLFF | TGTGCCAGCGTTAGTGGGACAAGTCACGAAAAACTGTTTTTT
TRBJ1-3 | NA | TRBV7-9 | once | 13 | CASSLNVGNTIYF | TGTGCCAGCAGCTTAAATGTTGGAAACACCATATATTTT
TRBJ1-2 | NA | TRBV7-6 | NA | 13 | CASSLVSGHGYTF | TGTGCCAGCAGCTTAGTAAGCGGCCATGGCTACACCTTC
TRBJ1-4 | NA | TRBV30 | few | 15 | CAWTPPSRGNEKLFF | TGTGCCTGGACCCCGCCCAGCAGGGGAAATGAAAAACTGTTTTTT
TRBJ2-2 | NA | TRBV4-1 | NA | 17 | CASSQDKWQGVAGELFF | TGCGCCAGCAGCCAAGACAAGTGGCAGGGTGTCGCCGGGGAGCTGTTTTTT
TRBJ1-3 | NA | TRBV6-5 | NA | 11 | CASLTGNTIYF | TGTGCCAGCCTTACTGGAAACACCATATATTTT
TRBJ2-2 | TRBD2 | TRBV10-3 | NA | 17 | CAISERIAGGPVGELFF | TGTGCCATCAGTGAGAGGATTGCGGGGGGGCCGGTCGGGGAGCTGTTTTTT
TRBJ2-6 | NA | TRBV7-6 | few | 14 | CASSPVEGANVLTF | TGTGCCAGCAGCCCAGTGGAAGGGGCCAACGTCCTGACTTTC
TRBJ1-2 | TRBD1 | TRBV6-1 | NA | 14 | CASSEQGADYGYTF | TGTGCCAGCAGTGAACAGGGGGCGGACTATGGCTACACCTTC